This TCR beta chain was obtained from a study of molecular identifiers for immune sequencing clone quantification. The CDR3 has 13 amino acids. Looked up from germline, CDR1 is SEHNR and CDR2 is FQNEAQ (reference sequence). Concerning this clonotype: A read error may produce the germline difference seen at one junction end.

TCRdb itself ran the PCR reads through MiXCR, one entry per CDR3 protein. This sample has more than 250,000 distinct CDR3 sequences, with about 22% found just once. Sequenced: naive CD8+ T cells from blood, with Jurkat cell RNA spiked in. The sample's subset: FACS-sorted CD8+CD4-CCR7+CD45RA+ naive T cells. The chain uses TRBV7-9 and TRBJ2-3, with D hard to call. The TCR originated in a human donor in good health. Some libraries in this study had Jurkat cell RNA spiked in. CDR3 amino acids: CASSPPAADTQCF. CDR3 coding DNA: TGTGCCAGCAGCCCTCCAGCCGCAGATACGCAGTGTTTT.